The rows below give T cell receptor beta chains drawn from one sample of a study of shared clonotypes between healthy human individuals. Clones were sequenced by immunoSEQ multiplex PCR, and TCRdb holds only the in-frame ones, with some missing. The table records more than 90,000 clones, around two thirds of them present only once. The sample consisted of memory CD8+ T cells sorted from blood. These receptors all come from a young man in good health. Each CDR3 is given with its conserved first and last residue. The D gene is left open where the match is weak. Not every row has a clone size; where given, it reads once, few, many or a size class.

j_gene,v_gene,d_gene,abundance,CDR3aa,CDR3nt
TRBJ2-1,TRBV2,-,-,CASSVRSGRYNEQFF,TGTGCCAGCAGTGTAAGATCGGGACGGTACAATGAGCAGTTCTTC
TRBJ2-1,TRBV13,-,-,CASSLEAVGGEQFF,TGTGCCAGCAGCTTAGAGGCGGTGGGCGGTGAGCAGTTCTTC
TRBJ2-7,TRBV5-1,-,-,CASSLGTDSYEQYF,TGCGCCAGCAGCTTAGGGACCGACTCCTACGAGCAGTACTTC
TRBJ1-2,TRBV28,-,-,CASSPLGLSDGYTF,TGTGCCAGCAGTCCACTAGGACTTAGTGATGGCTACACCTTC
TRBJ1-1,TRBV6-1,-,-,CASYHHGRAEAFF,TGTGCCAGCTACCACCATGGGCGCGCCGAAGCTTTCTTT
TRBJ2-3,TRBV10-1,TRBD1,once,CASTPGQGDTDTQYF,TGCGCCAGTACCCCGGGACAGGGGGACACAGATACGCAGTATTTT
TRBJ2-3,TRBV13,TRBD2,few,CASSGTSKDTQYF,TGTGCCAGCAGCGGGACTAGCAAAGATACGCAGTATTTT
TRBJ2-7,TRBV27,TRBD1,-,CASSLGQGGPGEQYF,TGTGCCAGCAGTTTAGGACAGGGAGGACCGGGGGAGCAGTACTTC
TRBJ2-7,TRBV4-3,-,-,CASSHIAESYEQYF,TGCGCCAGCAGCCATATAGCGGAGTCCTACGAGCAGTACTTC
TRBJ1-2,TRBV28,-,many,CASSRDYGYTF,TGTGCCAGCAGTCGGGACTATGGCTACACCTTC
TRBJ2-1,TRBV10-2,TRBD2,-,CASSPGTSGTKYNEQFF,TGCGCCAGCAGCCCCGGGACTAGCGGGACTAAATACAATGAGCAGTTCTTC
TRBJ2-3,TRBV27,-,-,CASSLSLPSGSSTDTQYF,TGTGCCAGCAGTTTATCCCTCCCAAGCGGATCTAGCACAGATACGCAGTATTTT
TRBJ2-5,TRBV16,-,-,CASSQYEGTQYF,TGTGCCAGCAGCCAATACGAGGGGACCCAGTACTTC
TRBJ2-7,TRBV2,-,few,CASSVLTGSYEQYF,TGTGCCAGCAGTGTTCTCACAGGTAGCTACGAGCAGTACTTC
TRBJ2-1,TRBV18,-,-,CASSPPAAGSYNEQFF,TGTGCCAGCTCACCACCTGCGGCGGGATCCTACAATGAGCAGTTCTTC
TRBJ1-5,TRBV5-8,-,-,CASSSTRGNQPQHF,TGTGCCAGCAGTTCAACCAGGGGCAATCAGCCCCAGCATTTT
TRBJ2-7,TRBV27,TRBD1,-,CATTGDTYEQYF,TGTGCCACGACAGGGGACACCTACGAGCAGTACTTC
TRBJ2-7,TRBV5-5,-,few,CASSLALGHYEQYF,TGTGCCAGCAGCTTGGCTCTGGGGCATTACGAGCAGTACTTC
TRBJ1-5,TRBV5-1,-,-,CASSPDGWSTDNQPQHF,TGCGCCAGCAGCCCGGATGGTTGGAGTACCGACAATCAGCCCCAGCATTTT
TRBJ2-6,TRBV7-9,-,-,CASSDGWRPSSGANVLTF,TGTGCCAGCAGCGACGGGTGGAGACCCTCCTCTGGGGCCAACGTCCTGACTTTC
TRBJ2-5,TRBV7-9,-,-,CASRPGTVGQETQYF,TGTGCCAGCAGACCCGGGACGGTGGGGCAAGAGACCCAGTACTTC
TRBJ1-4,TRBV4-3,-,-,CASSQDLGKLFF,TGCGCCAGCAGCCAAGACCTGGGAAAACTGTTTTTT
TRBJ2-1,TRBV6-6,TRBD1,-,CASSNTGEYNEQFF,TGTGCCAGCAGTAACACAGGGGAATACAATGAGCAGTTCTTC
TRBJ1-2,TRBV28,-,once,CASSLPGGKVLANYGYTF,TGTGCCAGCAGTTTGCCCGGGGGAAAGGTTCTGGCTAACTATGGCTACACCTTC
TRBJ2-7,TRBV6-1,TRBD2,many,CASSVTSGSSYEQYF,TGTGCCAGCAGTGTGACTAGCGGGAGCTCCTACGAGCAGTACTTC
TRBJ2-6,TRBV9,-,-,CASSDLTPSGANVLTF,TGTGCCAGCAGCGACCTTACCCCCTCTGGGGCCAACGTCCTGACTTTC
TRBJ2-7,TRBV10-1,-,once,CASSLEGSNEQYF,TGCGCCAGCAGTTTAGAGGGTTCGAACGAGCAGTACTTC
TRBJ2-5,TRBV6-1,-,many,CASRERPETQYF,TGTGCCAGCAGGGAACGGCCAGAGACCCAGTACTTC
TRBJ1-2,TRBV15,-,-,CATSRDSYGYTF,TGTGCCACCAGCAGGGACAGCTATGGCTACACCTTC
TRBJ1-5,TRBV15,-,few,CATSRDFPRGVNQPQHF,TGTGCCACCAGCAGAGATTTCCCCCGGGGCGTAAATCAGCCCCAGCATTTT
TRBJ2-1,TRBV4-1,TRBD1,once,CASSLRTGGTYNEQFF,TGCGCCAGCAGCCTCCGGACAGGGGGGACCTACAATGAGCAGTTCTTC
TRBJ2-7,TRBV11-2,-,-,CASSLPQGSGDPYEQYF,TGTGCCAGCAGCTTACCGCAGGGGTCAGGGGATCCCTACGAGCAGTACTTC
TRBJ1-4,TRBV25-1,-,-,CASRKGGGRLSDEKLFF,TGTGCCAGCAGAAAAGGGGGTGGTAGGCTTTCAGATGAAAAACTGTTTTTT
TRBJ2-1,TRBV5-6,-,-,CASSLGAGVYNEQFF,TGTGCCAGCAGCTTGGGCGCCGGGGTATACAATGAGCAGTTCTTC
TRBJ2-2,TRBV15,-,-,CATSRENGQNTGELFF,TGTGCCACCAGCAGAGAGAATGGGCAGAACACCGGGGAGCTGTTTTTT
TRBJ2-1,TRBV27,-,-,CASSLGIPSYNEQFF,TGTGCCAGCAGTTTAGGGATCCCCTCCTACAATGAGCAGTTCTTC